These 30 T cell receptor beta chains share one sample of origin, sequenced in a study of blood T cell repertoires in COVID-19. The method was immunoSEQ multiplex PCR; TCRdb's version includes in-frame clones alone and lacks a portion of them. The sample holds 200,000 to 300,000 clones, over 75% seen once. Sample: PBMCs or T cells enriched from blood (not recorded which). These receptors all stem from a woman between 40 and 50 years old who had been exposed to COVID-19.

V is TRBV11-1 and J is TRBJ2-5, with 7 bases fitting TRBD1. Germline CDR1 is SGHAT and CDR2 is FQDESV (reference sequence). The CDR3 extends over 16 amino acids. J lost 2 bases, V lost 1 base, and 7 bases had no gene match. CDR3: CASSLGTTGNQETQYF. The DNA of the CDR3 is TGTGCCAGCAGCTTAGGCACGACAGGGAATCAAGAGACCCAGTACTTC.

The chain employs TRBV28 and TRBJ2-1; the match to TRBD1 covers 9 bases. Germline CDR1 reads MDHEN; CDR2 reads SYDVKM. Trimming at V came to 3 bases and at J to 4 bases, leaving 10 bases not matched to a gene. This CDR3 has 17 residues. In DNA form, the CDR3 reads TGTGCCAGCAGTTTCCTCAAAGCGGACAGGGGATACAATGAGCAGTTCTTC. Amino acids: CASSFLKADRGYNEQFF.

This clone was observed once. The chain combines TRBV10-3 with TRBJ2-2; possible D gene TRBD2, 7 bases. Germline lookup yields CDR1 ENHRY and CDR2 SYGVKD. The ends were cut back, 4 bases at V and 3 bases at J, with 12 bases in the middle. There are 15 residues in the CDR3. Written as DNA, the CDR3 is TGTGCCATCAGTGCCGGGGGGCCGGACACCGGGGAGCTGTTTTTT. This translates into CAISAGGPDTGELFF.

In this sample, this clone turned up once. The CDR3 region is CASSQDRVSEGQGYHQSTDTQYF. In nucleotides, the CDR3 is TGTGCCAGCAGCCAAGATCGGGTGTCGGAGGGACAGGGCTATCACCAAAGCACAGATACGCAGTATTTT. The gene calls are TRBV4-2 and TRBJ2-3; 9 bases fit TRBD1. The trim removed 0 bases at V and 0 bases at J, leaving 22 bases unmatched. CDR1 LGHNA and CDR2 YNFKEQ come from the germline V gene. This CDR3 has 23 residues.

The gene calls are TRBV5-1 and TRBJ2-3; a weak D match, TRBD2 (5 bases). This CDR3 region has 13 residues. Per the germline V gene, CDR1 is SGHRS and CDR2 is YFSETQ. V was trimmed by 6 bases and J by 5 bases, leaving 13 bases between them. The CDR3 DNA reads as TGCGCCAGCATCAACGGGGTAGAAGATACGCAGTATTTT. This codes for CASINGVEDTQYF.

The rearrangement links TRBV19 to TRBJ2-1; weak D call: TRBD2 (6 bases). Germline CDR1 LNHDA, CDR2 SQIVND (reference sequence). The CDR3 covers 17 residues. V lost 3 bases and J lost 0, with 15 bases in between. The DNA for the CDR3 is TGTGCCAGTAGTATTCCCGGACTACTGAGCTCCTACAATGAGCAGTTCTTC. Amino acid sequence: CASSIPGLLSSYNEQFF.

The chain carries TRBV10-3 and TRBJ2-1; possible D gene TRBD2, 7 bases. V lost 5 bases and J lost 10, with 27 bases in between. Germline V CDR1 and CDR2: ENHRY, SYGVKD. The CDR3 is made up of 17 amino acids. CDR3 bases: TGTGCCATCAGTTCCCCACCGGCGGGGGCAGCCCTGGAAGAGCAGTTCTTC. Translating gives CAISSPPAGAALEEQFF.

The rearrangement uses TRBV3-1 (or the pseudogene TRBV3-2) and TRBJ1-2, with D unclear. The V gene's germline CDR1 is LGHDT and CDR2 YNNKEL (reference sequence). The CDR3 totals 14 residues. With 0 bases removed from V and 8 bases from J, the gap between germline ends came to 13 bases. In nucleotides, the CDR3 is TGTGCCAGCAGCCAAGATTTGGCGACTGCCGGCTACACCTTC. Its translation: CASSQDLATAGYTF.

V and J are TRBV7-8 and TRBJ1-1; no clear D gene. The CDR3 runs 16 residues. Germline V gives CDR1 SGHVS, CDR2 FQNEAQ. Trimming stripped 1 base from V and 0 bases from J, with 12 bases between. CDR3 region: CASSLEADDMNTEAFF. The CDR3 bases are TGTGCCAGCAGCTTAGAGGCGGATGATATGAACACTGAAGCTTTCTTT.

In nucleotides, the CDR3 is TGTGCCTCAAAGGACAGGAACAACTATGGCTACACCTTC. This gives the protein CASKDRNNYGYTF. The J gene is TRBJ1-2, the V gene TRBV19, with TRBD1 identical over 7 bases. The germline gives CDR1 LNHDA, CDR2 SQIVND (reference sequence). After removal of 11 bases from V and 2 bases from J, the junction contained 8 bases not matched to a gene. The CDR3 contains 13 residues.

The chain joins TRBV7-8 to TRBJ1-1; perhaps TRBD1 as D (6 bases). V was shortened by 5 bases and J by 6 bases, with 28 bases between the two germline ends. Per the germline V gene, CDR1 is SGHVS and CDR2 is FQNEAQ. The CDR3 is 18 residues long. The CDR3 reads CASSPNLVNSQGNAEAFF. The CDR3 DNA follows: TGTGCCAGCAGCCCAAATTTGGTTAACTCACAGGGTAACGCTGAAGCTTTCTTT.

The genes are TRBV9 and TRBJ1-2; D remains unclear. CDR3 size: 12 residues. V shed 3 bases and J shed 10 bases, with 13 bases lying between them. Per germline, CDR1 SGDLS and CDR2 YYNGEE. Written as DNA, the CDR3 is TGTGCCAGCAGCGGCGACGGGGTCTACTACACCTTC. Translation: CASSGDGVYYTF.

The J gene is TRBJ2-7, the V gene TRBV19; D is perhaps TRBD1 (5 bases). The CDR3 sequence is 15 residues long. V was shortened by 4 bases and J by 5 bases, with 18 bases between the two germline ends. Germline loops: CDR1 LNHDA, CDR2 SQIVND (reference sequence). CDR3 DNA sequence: TGTGCCAGTAGTACCCCCTCCGCAGGGATCGACGAGCAGTACTTC. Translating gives CASSTPSAGIDEQYF.

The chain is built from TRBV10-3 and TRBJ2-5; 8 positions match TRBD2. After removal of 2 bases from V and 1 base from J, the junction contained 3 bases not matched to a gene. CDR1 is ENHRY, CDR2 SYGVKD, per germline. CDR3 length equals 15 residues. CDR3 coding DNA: TGTGCCATCAGTGAGGGTAGCGGGGCCCAAGAGACCCAGTACTTC. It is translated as CAISEGSGAQETQYF.

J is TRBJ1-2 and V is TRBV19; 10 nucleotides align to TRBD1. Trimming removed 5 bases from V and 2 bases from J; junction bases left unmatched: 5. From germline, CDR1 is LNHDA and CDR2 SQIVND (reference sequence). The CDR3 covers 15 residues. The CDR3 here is CASSGKDRGNYGYTF. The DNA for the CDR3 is TGTGCCAGTAGTGGGAAGGACAGGGGGAACTATGGCTACACCTTC.

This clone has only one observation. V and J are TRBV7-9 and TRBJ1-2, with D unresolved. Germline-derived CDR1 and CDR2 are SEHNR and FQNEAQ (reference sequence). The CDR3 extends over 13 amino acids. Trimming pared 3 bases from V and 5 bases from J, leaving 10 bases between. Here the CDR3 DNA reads TGTGCCAGCAGCTTGTGGGAGACTTATGGCTACACCTTC. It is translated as CASSLWETYGYTF.

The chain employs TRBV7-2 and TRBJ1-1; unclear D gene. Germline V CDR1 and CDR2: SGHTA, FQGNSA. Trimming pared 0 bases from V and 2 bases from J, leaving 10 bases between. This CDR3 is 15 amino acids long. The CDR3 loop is CASSLARLSNTEAFF. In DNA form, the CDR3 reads TGTGCCAGCAGCTTAGCGAGATTATCCAACACTGAAGCTTTCTTT.

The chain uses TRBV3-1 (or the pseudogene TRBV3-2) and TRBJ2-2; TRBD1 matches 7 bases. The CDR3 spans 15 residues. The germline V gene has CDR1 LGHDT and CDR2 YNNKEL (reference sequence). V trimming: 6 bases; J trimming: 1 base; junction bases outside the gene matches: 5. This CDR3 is CASRHWDRNTGELFF. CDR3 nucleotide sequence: TGTGCCAGCAGGCACTGGGACAGGAACACCGGGGAGCTGTTTTTT.

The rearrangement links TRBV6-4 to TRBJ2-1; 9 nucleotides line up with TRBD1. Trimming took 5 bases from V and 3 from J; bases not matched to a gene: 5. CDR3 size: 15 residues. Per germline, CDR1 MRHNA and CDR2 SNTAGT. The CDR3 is CASSSGTGNYNEQFF. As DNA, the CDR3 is TGTGCCAGCAGTTCCGGGACAGGGAACTACAATGAGCAGTTCTTC.

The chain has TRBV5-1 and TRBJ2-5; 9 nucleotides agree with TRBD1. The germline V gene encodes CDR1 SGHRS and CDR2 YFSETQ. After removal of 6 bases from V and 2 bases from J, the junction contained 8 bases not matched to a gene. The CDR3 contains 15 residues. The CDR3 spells CASNPQGARQETQYF. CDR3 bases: TGCGCCAGCAACCCACAGGGGGCTAGGCAAGAGACCCAGTACTTC.

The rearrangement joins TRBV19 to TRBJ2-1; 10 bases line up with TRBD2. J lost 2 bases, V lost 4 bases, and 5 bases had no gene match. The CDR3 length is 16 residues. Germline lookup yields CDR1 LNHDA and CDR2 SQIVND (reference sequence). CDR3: CASSRLSGGPYNEQFF. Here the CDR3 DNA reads TGTGCCAGTAGTAGGCTTAGCGGGGGGCCCTACAATGAGCAGTTCTTC. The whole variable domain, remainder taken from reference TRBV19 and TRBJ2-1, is DGGITQSPKYLFRKEGQNVTLSCEQNLNHDAMYWYRQDPGQGLRLIYYSQIVNDFQKGDIAEGYSVSREKKESFPLTVTSAQKNPTAFYLCASSRLSGGPYNEQFFGPGTRLTVL.

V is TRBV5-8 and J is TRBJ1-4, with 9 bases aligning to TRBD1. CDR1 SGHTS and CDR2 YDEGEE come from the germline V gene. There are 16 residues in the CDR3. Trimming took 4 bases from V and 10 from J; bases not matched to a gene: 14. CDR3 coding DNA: TGTGCCAGCAGCAACTGGGGACAGGGCGCATTGGGAAAACTGTTTTTT. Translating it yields CASSNWGQGALGKLFF.

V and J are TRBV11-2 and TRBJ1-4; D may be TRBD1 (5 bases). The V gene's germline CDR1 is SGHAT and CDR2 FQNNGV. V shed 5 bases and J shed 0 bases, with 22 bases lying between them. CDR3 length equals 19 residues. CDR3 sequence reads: CASSTPMGGDSATNEKLFF. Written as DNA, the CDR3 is TGTGCCAGCAGCACCCCTATGGGGGGGGATTCTGCAACTAATGAAAAACTGTTTTTT. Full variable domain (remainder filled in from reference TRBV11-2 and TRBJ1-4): EAGVAQSPRYKIIEKRQSVAFWCNPISGHATLYWYQQILGQGPKLLIQFQNNGVVDDSQLPKDRFSAERLKGVDSTLKIQPAKLEDSAVYLCASSTPMGGDSATNEKLFFGSGTQLSVL.

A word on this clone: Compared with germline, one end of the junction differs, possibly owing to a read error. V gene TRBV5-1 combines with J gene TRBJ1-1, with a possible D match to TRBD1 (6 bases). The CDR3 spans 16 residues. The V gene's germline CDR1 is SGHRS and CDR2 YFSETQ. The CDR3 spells CASREPTTGGNTEAFF. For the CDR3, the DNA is TGTGCCAGCAGAGAACCTACGACAGGCGGGAACACTGAAGCTTTCTTT.

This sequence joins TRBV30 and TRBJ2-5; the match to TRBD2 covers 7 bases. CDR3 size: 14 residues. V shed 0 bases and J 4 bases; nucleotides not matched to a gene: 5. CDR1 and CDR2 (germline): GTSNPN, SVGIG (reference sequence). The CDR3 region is CAWSVFAGVETQYF. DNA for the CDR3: TGTGCCTGGAGTGTATTTGCGGGAGTAGAGACCCAGTACTTC.

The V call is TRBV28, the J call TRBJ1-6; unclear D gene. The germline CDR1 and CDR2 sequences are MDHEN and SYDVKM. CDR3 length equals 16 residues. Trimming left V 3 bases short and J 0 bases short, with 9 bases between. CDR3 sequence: CASSLLGSSYNSPLHF. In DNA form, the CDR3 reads TGTGCCAGCAGTTTGTTAGGGAGCTCCTATAATTCACCCCTCCACTTT.

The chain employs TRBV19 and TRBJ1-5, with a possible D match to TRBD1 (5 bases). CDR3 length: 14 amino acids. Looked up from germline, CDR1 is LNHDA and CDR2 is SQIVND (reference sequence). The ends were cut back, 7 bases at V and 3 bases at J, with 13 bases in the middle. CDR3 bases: TGTGCCAGTAACCCAGGGTGGAACAATCAGCCCCAGCATTTT. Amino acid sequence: CASNPGWNNQPQHF.

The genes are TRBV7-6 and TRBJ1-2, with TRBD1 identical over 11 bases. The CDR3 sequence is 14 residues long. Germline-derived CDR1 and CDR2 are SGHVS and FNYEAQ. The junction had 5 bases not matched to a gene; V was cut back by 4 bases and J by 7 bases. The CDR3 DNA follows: TGTGCCAGCAGCTCGGACAGGGGGCTGGCTGGCTACACCTTC. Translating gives CASSSDRGLAGYTF.

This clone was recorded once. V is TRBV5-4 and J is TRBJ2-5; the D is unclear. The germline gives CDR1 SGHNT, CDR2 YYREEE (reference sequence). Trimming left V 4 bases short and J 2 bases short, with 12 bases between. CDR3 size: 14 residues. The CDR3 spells CASSSQVRQETQYF. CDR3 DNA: TGTGCCAGCAGCAGTCAAGTCCGGCAAGAGACCCAGTACTTC.

The CDR3 region is CASSLLGDGYEQYF. CDR3 sequence (DNA): TGTGCCAGCAGTTTATTAGGGGATGGCTACGAGCAGTACTTC. The chain is built from TRBV28 and TRBJ2-7; D may be TRBD1 (5 bases). Trimming cost V 1 base and J 3 bases, with 10 bases left between them. The CDR3 consists of 14 residues. CDR1 MDHEN and CDR2 SYDVKM come from the germline V gene. Based on the CDR3 plus reference TRBV28 and TRBJ2-7, the full variable domain is DVKVTQSSRYLVKRTGEKVFLECVQDMDHENMFWYRQDPGLGLRLIYFSYDVKMKEKGDIPEGYSVSREKKERFSLILESASTNQTSMYLCASSLLGDGYEQYFGPGTRLTVT.